The 21 T cell receptor beta chains in this list originate from one sample, sequenced in a study of identical twins. TCRdb fed the 5' RACE reads into MiXCR, producing one record per CDR3 protein. Among 750,000 to 950,000 distinct CDR3 sequences, 10% to 15% were seen once, and the ten largest hold around 1.5%. The data were also submitted as part of a second study, on yellow fever vaccine responses in identical twins.

The sample comprised PBMCs. The receptor set was obtained from a woman aged 18-30 years in good health.

The chain carries TRBV5-1 and TRBJ2-1; TRBD2 matches at 10 bases. In germline, CDR1 is SGHRS, CDR2 YFSETQ. The CDR3 has 16 residues. Germline trimming cut 4 bases from V and 6 bases from J; bases unmatched to any gene: 10. The CDR3 reads CASSLSLAGVLNEQFF. CDR3 DNA sequence: TGCGCCAGCAGCCTATCGCTAGCGGGAGTTCTCAATGAGCAGTTCTTC.

The V call is TRBV2, the J call TRBJ2-1; D call uncertain. From germline, CDR1 is SNHLY and CDR2 FYNNEI. This CDR3 contains 14 residues. Trimming took 6 bases from V and 4 from J, leaving 13 bases between them. In DNA form, the CDR3 reads TGTGCCAGCAGGACACCTACTACATACAATGAGCAGTTCTTC. This gives the protein CASRTPTTYNEQFF.

This clonotype was detected many times. The chain joins TRBV7-9 to TRBJ2-1; 8 bases are a match to TRBD1. Per the germline V gene, CDR1 is SEHNR and CDR2 is FQNEAQ (reference sequence). J gave up 3 bases and V 0 bases, and 1 base lay outside the gene matches. The CDR3 is 15 amino acids. As DNA, the CDR3 is TGTGCCAGCAGCTTAGCAGACAGGGGCTACAATGAGCAGTTCTTC. This gives the protein CASSLADRGYNEQFF. The variable domain in full, with the rest retrieved from reference TRBV7-9 and TRBJ2-1, is DTGVSQNPRHKITKRGQNVTFRCDPISEHNRLYWYRQTLGQGPEFLTYFQNEAQLEKSRLLSDRFSAERPKGSFSTLEIQRTEQGDSAMYLCASSLADRGYNEQFFGPGTRLTVL.

J is TRBJ2-2 and V is TRBV27, with D hard to call. V shed 0 bases and J shed 0 bases, with 11 bases lying between them. The CDR3 covers 17 residues. Germline CDR1 MNHEY, CDR2 SMNVEV (reference sequence). CDR3: CASSLSGWTANTGELFF. CDR3 in DNA: TGTGCCAGCAGTTTATCTGGGTGGACGGCGAACACCGGGGAGCTGTTTTTT.

This clonotype was counted between two and nine times. This sequence joins TRBV4-1 and TRBJ1-5; D uncertain. Germline CDR1 and CDR2: MGHRA and YSYEKL. V was clipped by 4 bases and J by 4 bases, with 11 bases between them. This CDR3 region has 14 residues. This CDR3 reads CASSREPSNQPQHF. The DNA of the CDR3 is TGCGCCAGCAGCCGCGAGCCTTCTAATCAGCCCCAGCATTTT.

As for this clonotype: Mismatch with germline at one junction end may stem from a read error. The chain uses TRBV18 and TRBJ1-1; 12 nucleotides align to TRBD1. Germline V lookup: CDR1 KGHSH, CDR2 LQKENI. The CDR3 loop spans 14 amino acids. In nucleotides, the CDR3 is TGTGCCAGCTCACCGGGACAGGGGGCTGGACTGGTTGGGTTT. Translation gives CASSPGQGAGLVGF.

The V and J genes are TRBV24-1 and TRBJ2-7, with a weak D call TRBD1 (6 bases). CDR1 is KGHDR and CDR2 is SFDVKD in the germline V gene. The V gene lost 1 base and the J gene lost 6 bases, with 9 bases spanning the gap. The CDR3 extends over 13 amino acids. The CDR3 DNA is TGTGCCACCAGTGATTTTGGGGGCCTCGAGCAGTACTTC. It yields the protein CATSDFGGLEQYF.

This clonotype appeared a single time. The V and J genes are TRBV18 and TRBJ2-5; possibly TRBD1 or TRBD2 for D (5 bases each). V was pared by 2 bases and J by 4 bases, with 14 bases between. The germline CDR1 and CDR2 sequences are KGHSH and LQKENI. CDR3 size: 15 residues. DNA of the CDR3: TGTGCCAGCTCACCATCACAGGAGGTTGGAGAGACCCAGTACTTC. This gives the protein CASSPSQEVGETQYF. The whole variable domain, filled in from reference TRBV18 and TRBJ2-5, reads NAGVMQNPRHLVRRRGQEARLRCSPMKGHSHVYWYRQLPEEGLKFMVYLQKENIIDESGMPKERFSAEFPKEGPSILRIQQVVRGDSAAYFCASSPSQEVGETQYFGPGTRLLVL.

The chain carries TRBV10-3 and TRBJ2-1; the D gene is possibly TRBD2 (6 bases). Germline V gene data show CDR1 as ENHRY and CDR2 as SYGVKD. Trimming stripped 8 bases from V and 2 bases from J, with 13 bases between. The CDR3 has 14 amino acids. The CDR3 sequence: CAISALAPYNEQFF. The DNA for the CDR3 is TGTGCCATCTCGGCACTAGCCCCCTACAATGAGCAGTTCTTC.

V usage is TRBV27 and J usage is TRBJ1-2, with D unclear. Trimming took off 5 bases at V and 4 bases at J, with 20 bases between the two ends. The CDR3 spans 16 residues. Germline CDR1 is MNHEY and CDR2 is SMNVEV (reference sequence). CDR3 coding DNA: TGTGCCAGCAGTCGGCAAGGTGGAGGAACGTTCTATGGCTACACCTTC. It translates to CASSRQGGGTFYGYTF.

The CDR3 bases are TGTGCCAGCAGCCCCTCAACAGGTAACGAGCAGTACTTC. The encoded protein is CASSPSTGNEQYF. The chain combines TRBV9 with TRBJ2-7; the D gene is possibly TRBD1 (5 bases). This CDR3 region has 13 residues. V gave up 4 bases and J gave up 5 bases, with 13 bases separating them. Germline CDR1 SGDLS, CDR2 YYNGEE.

This clonotype was seen more than once but under ten times. The V gene is TRBV5-1, the J gene TRBJ2-1, with D maybe TRBD1 (6 bases). The V and J ends lost 4 bases and 4 bases respectively, with 30 bases between them. CDR1 SGHRS and CDR2 YFSETQ come from the germline V gene. The CDR3 has 20 residues. The CDR3 loop is CASSINTGSPSLLYYNEQFF. The CDR3 nucleotides read TGCGCCAGCAGCATAAACACAGGGTCCCCCTCCCTCCTATATTACAATGAGCAGTTCTTC.

This clonotype was picked up many times. V usage is TRBV9 and J usage is TRBJ2-2; 11 bases map to TRBD2. Germline loops: CDR1 SGDLS, CDR2 YYNGEE. The trim removed 4 bases at V and 2 bases at J, leaving 10 bases unmatched. This CDR3 is 18 amino acids long. CDR3 amino acids: CASSREASGGSNTGELFF. The CDR3 DNA sequence: TGTGCCAGCAGCCGAGAGGCTAGCGGGGGGAGTAACACCGGGGAGCTGTTTTTT.

This clonotype was counted many times. The genes are TRBV3-1 and TRBJ2-1, with a weak D call TRBD2 (5 bases). Germline CDR1 and CDR2: LGHDT and YNNKEL (reference sequence). V was cut by 6 bases and J by 4 bases, with 13 bases left in between. The CDR3 spans 14 residues. The CDR3 region is CASRRGVRYNEQFF. The CDR3 DNA sequence: TGTGCCAGCAGACGGGGAGTAAGATACAATGAGCAGTTCTTC.

The chain is built from TRBV29-1 and TRBJ1-1; perhaps TRBD1 as D (5 bases). The germline CDR1 and CDR2 sequences are SQVTM and ANQGSEA. The CDR3 has 16 amino acids. Deletions cut 0 bases from V and 0 bases from J, with 14 bases between. CDR3: CSVEDLGGAMNTEAFF. The CDR3 nucleotides are TGCAGCGTTGAAGATTTAGGTGGGGCGATGAACACTGAAGCTTTCTTT.

The chain recombines TRBV27 with TRBJ1-2, with 8 bases aligning to TRBD1. The CDR3 is made up of 14 amino acids. CDR1 and CDR2 (germline): MNHEY, SMNVEV (reference sequence). The V gene end was trimmed by 4 bases and the J gene end by 7 bases; junction bases not matched to a gene: 8. CDR3 residues: CASSSRTGSRGYTF. The CDR3 bases are TGTGCCAGCAGTTCCCGGACAGGGAGTCGTGGCTACACCTTC.

This clonotype has only a few counts. The chain employs TRBV6-1 and TRBJ2-1, with 7 bases lining up with TRBD2. V lost 5 bases and J lost 5; bases outside the gene matches: 12. Looked up from germline, CDR1 is MNHNS and CDR2 is SASEGT. The CDR3 is 16 amino acids. The CDR3 nucleotides read TGTGCCAGCAGTCCCGCCGGACTAGAGGGGCACAATGAGCAGTTCTTC. Residues: CASSPAGLEGHNEQFF.

This clonotype was recorded a few times. The chain couples TRBV5-1 to TRBJ2-1; TRBD2 is a possible D gene (6 bases). The V and J ends lost 4 bases and 5 bases respectively, with 22 bases between them. The CDR3 is made up of 17 amino acids. Looked up from germline, CDR1 is SGHRS and CDR2 is YFSETQ. CDR3 in DNA: TGCGCCAGCAGCACCAGAGGTACCAGCGGGCCCGACAATGAGCAGTTCTTC. Its protein product is CASSTRGTSGPDNEQFF.

This clonotype has a handful of counts. V and J are TRBV27 and TRBJ1-6; D possibly corresponds to TRBD1 (5 bases). Deletions cut 4 bases from V and 9 bases from J, with 13 bases between. CDR3 size: 14 residues. The germline gives CDR1 MNHEY, CDR2 SMNVEV (reference sequence). The CDR3 is CASSWGGVSSPLHF. CDR3 in DNA: TGTGCCAGCAGTTGGGGGGGGGTTAGTTCACCCCTCCACTTT.

The chain couples TRBV12-3 or TRBV12-4 to TRBJ2-3; weak D call: TRBD1 (7 bases). Trimming removed 7 bases from V and 6 bases from J, with 17 bases in between. The CDR3 is 14 residues long. The CDR3 DNA sequence: TGTGCCAGCACCCAGGGGGGACCGAGGGATACGCAGTATTTT. It codes for CASTQGGPRDTQYF.

This clonotype was seen a few times. The chain's CDR3 is CASRGQNQETQYF. Here the CDR3 DNA reads TGTGCCAGCAGGGGACAGAACCAAGAGACCCAGTACTTC. V is TRBV12-3 or TRBV12-4 and J is TRBJ2-5, with TRBD1 matching 7 bases. CDR3 length: 13 residues. With 6 bases clipped from V and 0 bases from J, the junction kept 1 base outside the gene matches.